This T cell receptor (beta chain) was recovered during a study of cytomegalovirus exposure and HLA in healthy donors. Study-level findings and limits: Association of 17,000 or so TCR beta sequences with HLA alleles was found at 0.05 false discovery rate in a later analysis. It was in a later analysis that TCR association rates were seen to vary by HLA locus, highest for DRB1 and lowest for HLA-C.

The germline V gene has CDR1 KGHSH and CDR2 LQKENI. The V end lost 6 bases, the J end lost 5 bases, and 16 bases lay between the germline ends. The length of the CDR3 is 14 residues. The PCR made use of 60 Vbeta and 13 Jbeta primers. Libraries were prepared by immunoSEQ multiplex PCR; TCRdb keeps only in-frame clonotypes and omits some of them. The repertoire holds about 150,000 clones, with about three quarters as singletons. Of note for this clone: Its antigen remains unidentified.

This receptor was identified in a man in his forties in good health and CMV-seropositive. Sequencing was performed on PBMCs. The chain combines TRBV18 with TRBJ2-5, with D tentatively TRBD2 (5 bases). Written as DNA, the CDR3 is TGTGCCAGCTCCTCAATGGCTAGCCGGGAGACCCAGTACTTC. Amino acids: CASSSMASRETQYF. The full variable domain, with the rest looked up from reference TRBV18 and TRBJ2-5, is NAGVMQNPRHLVRRRGQEARLRCSPMKGHSHVYWYRQLPEEGLKFMVYLQKENIIDESGMPKERFSAEFPKEGPSILRIQQVVRGDSAAYFCASSSMASRETQYFGPGTRLLVL.